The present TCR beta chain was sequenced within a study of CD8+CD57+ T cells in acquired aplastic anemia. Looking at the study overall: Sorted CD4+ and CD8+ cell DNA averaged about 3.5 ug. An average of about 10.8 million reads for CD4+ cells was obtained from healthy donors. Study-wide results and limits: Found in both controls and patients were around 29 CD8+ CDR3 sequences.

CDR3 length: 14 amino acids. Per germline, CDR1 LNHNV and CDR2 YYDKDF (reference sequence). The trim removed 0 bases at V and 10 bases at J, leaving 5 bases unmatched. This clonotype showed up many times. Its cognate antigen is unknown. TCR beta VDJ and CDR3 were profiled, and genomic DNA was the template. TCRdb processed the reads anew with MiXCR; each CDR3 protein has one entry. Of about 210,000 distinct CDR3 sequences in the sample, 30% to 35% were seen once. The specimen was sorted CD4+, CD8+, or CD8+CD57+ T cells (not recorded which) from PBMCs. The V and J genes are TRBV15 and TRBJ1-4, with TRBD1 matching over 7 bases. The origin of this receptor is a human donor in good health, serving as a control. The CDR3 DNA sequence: TGTGCCACCAGCAGAGATAGGACAGGACCAAAACTGTTTTTT. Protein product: CATSRDRTGPKLFF.